This T cell receptor (beta chain) was sequenced in a study of beta chain features in type 1 diabetes. Study-level points and caveats: Unsettled here was the matter of whether HLA type influences TCRB rearrangement. Within the patient group, naive, central memory and Treg TCRB repertoires appeared more similar to each other than within healthy donors.

Every bit of the isolated RNA underwent reverse transcription, so sequencing read expressed TCRB transcripts. Sequenced by immunoSEQ multiplex PCR; TCRdb stores in-frame clones only, minus some. The data hold almost 350,000 clones, with 7% to 9% observed a single time. The CDR3 covers 13 residues. Germline V gene sequence: CDR1 SEHNR, CDR2 FQNEAQ (reference sequence). V dropped 5 bases and J dropped 10; count of bases not matched to a gene: 8. Sorting with CD45RO/CCR7/CD25/CD127/CD95/CD27 yielded naive, central memory, regulatory and stem-like memory CD4+ cells. This clone was observed a few times. The antigen is undetermined.

Sequenced: central memory CD4+ T cells from blood. The sequence came from a woman aged 18-29 years in good health. The V call is TRBV7-9, the J call TRBJ2-1; TRBD1 matches 7 bases. The CDR3 bases are TGTGCCAGCAGCATACGGGACAGCCAGGAGCAGTTCTTC. Translating gives CASSIRDSQEQFF.